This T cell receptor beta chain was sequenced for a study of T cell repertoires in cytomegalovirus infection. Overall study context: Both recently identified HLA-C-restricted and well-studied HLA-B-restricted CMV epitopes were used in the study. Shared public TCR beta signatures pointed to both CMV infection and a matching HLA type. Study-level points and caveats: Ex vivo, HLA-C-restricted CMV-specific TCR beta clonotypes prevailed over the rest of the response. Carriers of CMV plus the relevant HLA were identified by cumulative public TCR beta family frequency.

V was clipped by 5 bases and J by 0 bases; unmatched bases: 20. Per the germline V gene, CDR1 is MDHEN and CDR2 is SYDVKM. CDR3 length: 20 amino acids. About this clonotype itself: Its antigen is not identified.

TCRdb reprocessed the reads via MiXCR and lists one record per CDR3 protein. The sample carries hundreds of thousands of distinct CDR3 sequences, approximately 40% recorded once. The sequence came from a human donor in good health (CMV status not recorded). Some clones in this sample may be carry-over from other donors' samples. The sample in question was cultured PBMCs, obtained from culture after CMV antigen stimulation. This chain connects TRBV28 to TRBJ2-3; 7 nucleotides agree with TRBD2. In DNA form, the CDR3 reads TGTGCCAGCAGTCCCCTTATAGTTCGACTAGCCGCCTTCAGCACAGATACGCAGTATTTT. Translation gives CASSPLIVRLAAFSTDTQYF.